These 11 T cell receptor beta chains came from one sample sequenced in a study of T-cell reconstitution after alpha-beta-depleted transplantation in children. TCRbeta library construction was performed incorporating unique molecular identifiers. TCRdb independently ran MiXCR on the PCR reads; one entry per CDR3 protein. The sample holds hundreds of thousands of distinct CDR3 sequences, over 10% seen once. Sequences were derived from PBMCs, mostly from graft donor cells, sampled 360 days after TCRalphabeta/CD19-depleted stem cell transplant. Source of these receptors: a male patient younger than 18 who had a stem cell transplant for acute myeloid leukemia, so the T cells may come from the graft donor.

The sample holds many counts of this clonotype. The gene calls are TRBV29-1 and TRBJ2-3, with D uncertain. The CDR3 has 10 amino acids. Germline loops: CDR1 SQVTM, CDR2 ANQGSEA. The ends were cut back, 4 bases at V and 5 bases at J, with 4 bases in the middle. Here the CDR3 reads CSVGGDTQYF. CDR3 sequence (DNA): TGCAGCGTTGGTGGAGATACGCAGTATTTT.

At least ten counts were recorded for this clonotype. The chain joins TRBV13 to TRBJ2-7; D possibly matches TRBD1 or TRBD2 (5 bases each). The germline gives CDR1 PRHDT, CDR2 FYEKMQ (reference sequence). CDR3 size: 15 residues. V lost 1 base and J lost 0, with 10 bases in between. For the CDR3, the DNA is TGTGCCAGCAGCTTAGTTGGGGGATACTCCTACGAGCAGTACTTC. Protein product: CASSLVGGYSYEQYF.

This clonotype was observed a few times. The chain joins TRBV24-1 to TRBJ2-5; 9 bases are a match to TRBD1. The CDR3 consists of 14 residues. The germline V gene encodes CDR1 KGHDR and CDR2 SFDVKD. V lost 7 bases and J lost 5; bases outside the gene matches: 7. The CDR3 here is CATSETGGVETQYF. The CDR3 DNA reads TGTGCCACCAGCGAGACAGGGGGTGTCGAGACCCAGTACTTC.

In this sample, this clonotype turned up a few times. The chain employs TRBV29-1 and TRBJ2-1; D perhaps matches TRBD2 (5 bases). V shed 4 bases and J shed 1 base, with 11 bases lying between them. This CDR3 is 14 amino acids long. The germline V gene has CDR1 SQVTM and CDR2 ANQGSEA. The CDR3 DNA reads TGCAGCGTTGGTAGGCCGGGATCCTACAATGAGCAGTTCTTC. Its translation is CSVGRPGSYNEQFF.

This clonotype was detected many times. The chain combines TRBV12-3 or TRBV12-4 with TRBJ2-5; no clear D. This CDR3 is built from 12 residues. Trimming cost V 5 bases and J 5 bases, with 9 bases left between them. The CDR3 reads CASSPKVETQYF. CDR3 sequence (DNA): TGTGCCAGCAGTCCAAAGGTGGAGACCCAGTACTTC.

The chain uses TRBV4-2 and TRBJ2-3; a possible D gene is TRBD2 (6 bases). Germline CDR1 and CDR2: LGHNA and YNFKEQ. V was shortened by 0 bases and J by 1 base, with 11 bases between the two germline ends. This CDR3 has 16 residues. CDR3 loop: CASSQERGGGTDTQYF. Written as DNA, the CDR3 is TGTGCCAGCAGCCAAGAGCGGGGTGGGGGCACAGATACGCAGTATTTT.

This clonotype has only a few counts. V and J are TRBV30 and TRBJ2-7; perhaps TRBD2 as D (6 bases). The germline gives CDR1 GTSNPN, CDR2 SVGIG (reference sequence). The CDR3 loop spans 15 amino acids. The V end was cut by 4 bases, the J end by 2 bases, with 18 bases between. The DNA of the CDR3 is TGTGCCTGGAACGTGGGTCTAGCGCTTCCCTACGAGCAGTACTTC. Residues: CAWNVGLALPYEQYF.

This clonotype was seen ten or more times. The chain has TRBV7-8 and TRBJ2-1, with D uncertain. The CDR3 is 14 residues long. V gave up 5 bases and J gave up 2 bases, with 10 bases separating them. Germline V gene data show CDR1 as SGHVS and CDR2 as FQNEAQ. The CDR3 reads CASSDTPTYNEQFF. The CDR3 DNA reads as TGTGCCAGCAGCGACACTCCAACCTACAATGAGCAGTTCTTC. Supplemented by reference TRBV7-8 and TRBJ2-1, the full variable domain reads GAGVSQSPRYKVAKRGQDVALRCDPISGHVSLFWYQQALGQGPEFLTYFQNEAQLDKSGLPSDRFFAERPEGSVSTLKIQRTQQEDSAVYLCASSDTPTYNEQFFGPGTRLTVL.

This clonotype was seen a handful of times. V gene TRBV27 combines with J gene TRBJ2-5, with D perhaps TRBD2 (5 bases). Germline CDR1 is MNHEY and CDR2 is SMNVEV (reference sequence). The V gene lost 6 bases and the J gene lost 1 base, with 15 bases spanning the gap. There are 15 residues in the CDR3. CDR3 protein: CASSPRGLTQETQYF. The DNA for the CDR3 is TGTGCCAGCAGCCCCCGTGGACTCACCCAAGAGACCCAGTACTTC.

This clonotype was observed at least ten times. V gene TRBV28 combines with J gene TRBJ1-1; tentatively, D is TRBD1 (5 bases). This CDR3 region has 13 residues. Trimming cost V 11 bases and J 1 base, with 14 bases left between them. Germline V CDR1 and CDR2: MDHEN, SYDVKM. The CDR3 region is CALRRVENTEAFF. CDR3 coding DNA: TGTGCCTTACGCAGGGTTGAGAACACTGAAGCTTTCTTT.

V gene TRBV29-1 combines with J gene TRBJ2-3; TRBD2 agrees at 7 bases. J gave up 9 bases and V 3 bases, and 9 bases lay outside the gene matches. The germline CDR1 and CDR2 sequences are SQVTM and ANQGSEA. CDR3 size: 13 residues. The CDR3 coding sequence is TGCAGCGTTGACCATCCGGGACTACAAACGCAGTATTTT. Translation: CSVDHPGLQTQYF.